The rows below give T cell receptor beta chains drawn from one sample of a study of blood T cell repertoires in COVID-19. Method: immunoSEQ multiplex PCR; TCRdb's copy keeps in-frame clones and lacks some. The data hold approximately 170,000 clones, with roughly four fifths observed a single time. The sequencing sample was made of peripheral blood. Receptor source: a man aged 35-49 years who had recovered from COVID-19. Both conserved end residues are part of each CDR3. Fields, in order: CDR3 length, J gene, V gene, D gene, clone size, CDR3 DNA, CDR3 protein. The D gene is left open where the match is weak. Clone size is not always given. Where it is, it says once, few, many or a class for expanded clones.

15,TRBJ2-1,TRBV27,TRBD2,-,TGTGCCAGCAGTTCCTGGACTAGCGGGAGGAATGAGCAGTTCTTC,CASSSWTSGRNEQFF
13,TRBJ2-7,TRBV6-5,TRBD2,-,TGTGCCAGCTGCGCGGGGGGATCCTACGAGCAGTACTTC,CASCAGGSYEQYF
13,TRBJ2-4,TRBV28,TRBD2,-,TGTGCCAGCAGGGCAGTAGGGAGGGACATTCAGTACTTC,CASRAVGRDIQYF
14,TRBJ1-2,TRBV6-5,-,-,TGTGCCAGCTACCAGCGGGGGGCTCGTCGGGGCTACACCTTC,CASYQRGARRGYTF
14,TRBJ2-7,TRBV4-3,TRBD2,-,TGCGCCAGCAGCCCAAGCGGGAGGGCCAACGAGCAGTACTTC,CASSPSGRANEQYF
13,TRBJ1-2,TRBV4-1,TRBD1,many,TGCGCCAGCAGCCAAGGACAGGGCTATGGCTACACCTTC,CASSQGQGYGYTF
11,TRBJ2-7,TRBV20-1,-,-,TGCAGTGCTACAAGGGGCTACGAGCAGTACTTC,CSATRGYEQYF
14,TRBJ2-3,TRBV7-2,-,-,TGTGCCAGCAGCCCTGGGGACGGGAGAGATACGCAGTATTTT,CASSPGDGRDTQYF
16,TRBJ2-3,TRBV6-5,TRBD1,-,TGTGCCAGCAGTTACGGGGCAGGGGGCAGCACAGATACGCAGTATTTT,CASSYGAGGSTDTQYF
12,TRBJ2-3,TRBV7-2,-,-,TGTGCCAGCAGCTTCGGCGGGGATACGCAGTATTTT,CASSFGGDTQYF
15,TRBJ2-5,TRBV7-2,TRBD1,-,TGTGCCAGCAGCCCCTTCGACAGGGGAGTGGGGACCCAGTACTTC,CASSPFDRGVGTQYF
15,TRBJ1-1,TRBV5-8,TRBD1,-,TGTGCCAGCAGCTGGGGACAGTACTTGCCTCTTGAAGCTTTCTTT,CASSWGQYLPLEAFF
15,TRBJ1-5,TRBV6-5,-,-,TGTGCCAGCAGTTACGGGGGAGGTGGCAATCAGCCCCAGCATTTT,CASSYGGGGNQPQHF
14,TRBJ2-6,TRBV3-1/TRBV3-2,-,many,TGTGCCAGCAGCCACAGATCAGGGGCCAACGTCCTGACTTTC,CASSHRSGANVLTF
14,TRBJ1-2,TRBV5-5,TRBD1,-,TGTGCCAGCAGCTTCCGACAGGGTGACTATGGCTACACCTTC,CASSFRQGDYGYTF
15,TRBJ1-2,TRBV28,-,-,TGTGCCAGCAGTAGCCCGGGGACACCGAACTATGGCTACACCTTC,CASSSPGTPNYGYTF
12,TRBJ2-2,TRBV9,-,once,TGTGCCAGCAGCGTATCCAGCGGGGAGCTGTTTTTT,CASSVSSGELFF
13,TRBJ2-7,TRBV21-1,-,-,TGTGCCAGCAGCAAAGAACCGGGAAGCGAGCAGTACTTC,CASSKEPGSEQYF
17,TRBJ2-3,TRBV3-1/TRBV3-2,TRBD1,-,TGTGCCAGCAGCCAACAAAACAGCAGGGGGCTCCAAGATACGCAGTATTTT,CASSQQNSRGLQDTQYF
19,TRBJ2-5,TRBV7-9,TRBD2,-,TGTGCCAGCAGCCCCCTCGGAGGACTAGCAAACGAGGGGAGAGAGACCCAGTACTTC,CASSPLGGLANEGRETQYF
13,TRBJ2-7,TRBV28,-,once,TGTGCCAGCAGAGGGGTTTTTTCCTACGAGCAGTACTTC,CASRGVFSYEQYF
17,TRBJ2-2,TRBV4-2,TRBD2,once,TGTGCCAGCAGCAAAGAGTGGCTAGCGGAGGACACCGGGGAGCTGTTTTTT,CASSKEWLAEDTGELFF
17,TRBJ2-5,TRBV6-1,TRBD2,once,TGTGCCAGCAGTGCTAGGGGTCTAGCGGGGGACCAAGAGACCCAGTACTTC,CASSARGLAGDQETQYF
15,TRBJ1-3,TRBV7-9,-,-,TGTGCCAGCAGCCACAGGGCAGGCTCTGGAAACACCATATATTTT,CASSHRAGSGNTIYF
17,TRBJ2-2,TRBV6-1,TRBD2,-,TGTGCCAGCAGTGGTCGACTAGCGCGGACCTACACCGGGGAGCTGTTTTTT,CASSGRLARTYTGELFF
14,TRBJ1-2,TRBV7-3,-,-,TGTGCCAGCAGTTCAGGTCGGGGAACTGATGGCTACACCTTC,CASSSGRGTDGYTF
15,TRBJ2-7,TRBV28,TRBD1,-,TGTGCCAGCAGTGCAACAGGGGCAAGGTACTACGAGCAGTACTTC,CASSATGARYYEQYF
16,TRBJ2-1,TRBV18,-,-,TGTGCCAGCTCACCATCTGGGGCGCCGCCCTACAATGAGCAGTTCTTC,CASSPSGAPPYNEQFF
14,TRBJ1-1,TRBV7-8,-,-,TGTGCCAGCAGCTTAGGGGCCGGAACCACTGAAGCTTTCTTT,CASSLGAGTTEAFF
16,TRBJ2-1,TRBV9,TRBD2,-,TGTGCCAGCAGCCCAACAGGGACTAGCGGGAGTTATGAGCAGTTCTTC,CASSPTGTSGSYEQFF
15,TRBJ1-1,TRBV2,-,-,TGTGCCAGCAGACCCCAGGGACAACTAAACACTGAAGCTTTCTTT,CASRPQGQLNTEAFF
12,TRBJ1-1,TRBV12-3/TRBV12-4,TRBD1,many,TGTGCCAGCAGTCCCGACAGGGTGTTGGCTTTCTTT,CASSPDRVLAFF
17,TRBJ2-1,TRBV4-1,-,-,TGCGCCAGCAGCCAAGGGGGAGACCCCGGCACATACAATGAGCAGTTCTTC,CASSQGGDPGTYNEQFF
15,TRBJ2-7,TRBV4-3,-,-,TGCGCCAGCAGCCAAGACAGGGGTGGAATCTACGAGCAGTACTTC,CASSQDRGGIYEQYF
13,TRBJ2-7,TRBV18,TRBD2,-,TGTGCCAGCTCACAGGGACTAGTAAGCGAGCAGTACTTC,CASSQGLVSEQYF
15,TRBJ1-2,TRBV4-3,TRBD1,-,TGCGCCAGCAGCCAAGAAGGGACAGGCTCTTATGGCTACACCTTC,CASSQEGTGSYGYTF
12,TRBJ2-1,TRBV7-8,TRBD2,-,TGTGCCAGCAGCCAGTGGGGCGGGGGGCAGTTCTTC,CASSQWGGGQFF
16,TRBJ2-3,TRBV4-2,-,few,TGTGCCAGCAGCCAAGATAGGTCCAGCGGCACAGATACGCAGTATTTT,CASSQDRSSGTDTQYF
17,TRBJ2-3,TRBV28,TRBD2,-,TGTGCCAGCAGCCCCCTGGGCTTAGCGGGAGGGATAGATACGCAGTATTTT,CASSPLGLAGGIDTQYF
15,TRBJ1-1,TRBV6-2/TRBV6-3,-,-,TGTGCCAGCAGTTACTCCTCGGGTGCGGGACCTGAAGCTTTCTTT,CASSYSSGAGPEAFF
10,TRBJ2-3,TRBV20-1,-,-,TGCAGTGCAGGAGGGTATACGCAGTATTTT,CSAGGYTQYF
13,TRBJ2-7,TRBV27,TRBD2,-,TGTGCCAGCAGTTTGACTAGCGCCTACGAGCAGTACTTC,CASSLTSAYEQYF
12,TRBJ1-1,TRBV7-3,TRBD1,-,TGTGCCAGCAGCTCCCGGACAGGGGAAGCTTTCTTT,CASSSRTGEAFF
16,TRBJ2-3,TRBV7-2,-,-,TGTGCCAGCAGCTTAGATGCCGTGGGGCACACAGATACGCAGTATTTT,CASSLDAVGHTDTQYF
14,TRBJ2-7,TRBV19,TRBD1,-,TGTGCCAGTAGCCGCCTAGGGACAGGGGACGAGCAGTACTTC,CASSRLGTGDEQYF
13,TRBJ2-7,TRBV5-5,TRBD2,-,TGTGCCAGCAGCACCTACCCGGGGGGCGAGCAGTACTTC,CASSTYPGGEQYF
14,TRBJ2-7,TRBV7-2,TRBD2,-,TGTGCCAGCGGTACCCCTAGCGGGCAGTACGAGCAGTACTTC,CASGTPSGQYEQYF
15,TRBJ1-5,TRBV27,TRBD1,-,TGTGCCAGCAGTGCCGGGACAGGAGGGAATCAGCCCCAGCATTTT,CASSAGTGGNQPQHF
17,TRBJ1-3,TRBV28,-,once,TGTGCCAGCAGTTTACCCAATCCTCTGGGAGCCGTGGACACCATATATTTT,CASSLPNPLGAVDTIYF
11,TRBJ1-1,TRBV20-1,-,-,TGCAGTGCTAGGCGGAACACTGAAGCTTTCTTT,CSARRNTEAFF
10,TRBJ1-1,TRBV20-1,-,-,TGCAGTGCTAGACAGGGGCGGGCTTTCTTT,CSARQGRAFF
14,TRBJ2-1,TRBV9,TRBD2,-,TGTGCCAGCAGCGACACTAGCGGGAGAGGTGAGCAGTTCTTC,CASSDTSGRGEQFF
15,TRBJ1-3,TRBV11-3,-,few,TGTGCCAGCAGCGCTGGACTGAACTCTGGAAACACCATATATTTT,CASSAGLNSGNTIYF
17,TRBJ1-1,TRBV7-9,TRBD1,-,TGTGCCAGCAGCTTACGGGCCAAGGGACAGACCAACACTGAAGCTTTCTTT,CASSLRAKGQTNTEAFF
16,TRBJ2-2,TRBV5-4,-,-,TGTGCCAGCAGCGGCGGGGTGACTAGGTTGGTCGGGGAGCTGTTTTTT,CASSGGVTRLVGELFF
16,TRBJ2-5,TRBV2,-,few,TGTGCCAGCAGTGAAGGGCTAGACTCTGGGTCAGAGACCCAGTACTTC,CASSEGLDSGSETQYF